What follows are 20 T cell receptor beta chains derived from one specimen sequenced in a study of immune evolution from preneoplasia to lung adenocarcinoma. Here immunoSEQ multiplex PCR was the method, and the copy in TCRdb shows in-frame clones only, minus some. The sample has 15,000 or so clones; 85% are singletons. Source material: FFPE lung adenocarcinoma in situ tissue. The receptors derive from a donor at least 70 years old with lung adenocarcinoma.

This clone came up once. The V and J genes are TRBV5-1 and TRBJ1-2; D uncertain. The V end was cut by 0 bases, the J end by 3 bases, with 9 bases between. This CDR3 spans 14 amino acids. Germline CDR1 SGHRS, CDR2 YFSETQ. The CDR3 loop is CASSLGDTDYGYTF. For the CDR3, the DNA is TGCGCCAGCAGCTTGGGGGATACGGACTATGGCTACACCTTC.

The chain uses TRBV5-4 and TRBJ2-3, with 7 bases that match TRBD2. The CDR3 is 15 amino acids. The ends lost 1 base at V and 4 bases at J; junction bases unmatched: 6. The germline V gene has CDR1 SGHNT and CDR2 YYREEE (reference sequence). The CDR3 region has the DNA TGTGCCAGCAGCTTGACACCACTAGCGTCAGATACGCAGTATTTT. It yields the protein CASSLTPLASDTQYF.

This clone was seen a few times. The chain combines TRBV11-2 with TRBJ2-7; tentative D call: TRBD2 (7 bases). This CDR3 contains 13 residues. Trimming removed 7 bases from V and 5 bases from J, with 15 bases in between. Germline values: CDR1 SGHAT, CDR2 FQNNGV. The CDR3 protein is CASTTGRGHEQYF. The CDR3 DNA follows: TGTGCCAGCACCACAGGGCGGGGGCACGAGCAGTACTTC.

The J gene is TRBJ1-3, the V gene TRBV5-6; unclear D gene. CDR3 length: 14 amino acids. Between the trimmed V and J ends, which lost 2 bases and 7 bases, there was a span of 13 bases. Looked up from germline, CDR1 is SGHDT and CDR2 is YYEEEE. CDR3: CASSFVQSRNTIYF. The CDR3 nucleotides are TGTGCCAGCAGCTTCGTACAAAGTCGGAACACCATATATTTT.

The chain is built from TRBV6-1 and TRBJ2-7, with 9 bases matching TRBD2. CDR1 and CDR2 (germline): MNHNS, SASEGT. The CDR3 sequence is 14 residues long. V shed 6 bases, J shed 5 bases, and the junction held 8 bases outside the gene matches. The CDR3 reads CASRISGSSDEQYF. In DNA, the CDR3 is TGTGCCAGCAGGATTAGCGGGAGTTCAGACGAGCAGTACTTC.

The chain joins TRBV5-1 to TRBJ2-3; no clear D. The length of the CDR3 is 15 residues. V lost 0 bases and J 0 bases, leaving 8 bases between the germline ends. Per the germline V gene, CDR1 is SGHRS and CDR2 is YFSETQ. The CDR3: CASSLDRLSTDTQYF. CDR3 nucleotide sequence: TGCGCCAGCAGCTTGGATCGCCTTAGCACAGATACGCAGTATTTT.

J is TRBJ2-7 and V is TRBV5-5; D possibly uses TRBD1 or TRBD2 (5 bases each). From germline, CDR1 is SGHKS and CDR2 YYEKEE (reference sequence). V lost 3 bases, J lost 2 bases, and 15 bases lay in between. This CDR3 has 15 amino acids. CDR3 sequence (DNA): TGTGCCAGCAGCTCGGGATTATTGGGGGCCTACGAGCAGTACTTC. Translating it yields CASSSGLLGAYEQYF.

V usage is TRBV4-3 and J usage is TRBJ1-4, with TRBD1 as a possible D gene (6 bases). CDR1 is LGHNA, CDR2 YSLEER, per germline. Trimming removed 0 bases from V and 7 bases from J, with 12 bases in between. This CDR3 is built from 15 residues. The CDR3 DNA sequence: TGCGCCAGCAGCCAAGACAGGGGTAGGGGTGAAAAACTGTTTTTT. Translated: CASSQDRGRGEKLFF.

The CDR3: CASSLEDTGELFF. The CDR3 DNA reads TGTGCCAGCAGCTTAGAGGACACCGGGGAGCTGTTTTTT. The V and J genes are TRBV7-2 and TRBJ2-2; D remains unclear. This CDR3 is 13 amino acids long. Germline CDR1 and CDR2: SGHTA and FQGNSA. Trimming took off 1 base at V and 3 bases at J, with 3 bases between the two ends. The variable domain in full, completed from reference TRBV7-2 and TRBJ2-2, reads GAGVSQSPSNKVTEKGKDVELRCDPISGHTALYWYRQSLGQGLEFLIYFQGNSAPDKSGLPSDRFSAERTGGSVSTLTIQRTQQEDSAVYLCASSLEDTGELFFGEGSRLTVL.

The V call is TRBV19, the J call TRBJ2-3; D uncertain. Germline-derived CDR1 and CDR2 are LNHDA and SQIVND (reference sequence). V shed 5 bases and J shed 9 bases, with 12 bases lying between them. The CDR3 is 12 amino acids. The CDR3 DNA follows: TGTGCCAGTAGTGTATCTAGAGGCACGCAGTATTTT. Translating it yields CASSVSRGTQYF.

CDR3 sequence: CASSLLLLGGSTDTQYF. In DNA form, the CDR3 reads TGTGCCAGCAGCTTACTACTGTTAGGCGGGAGCACAGATACGCAGTATTTT. This chain links TRBV13 with TRBJ2-3; tentatively, D is TRBD2 (5 bases). This CDR3 spans 17 amino acids. Germline CDR1 and CDR2: PRHDT and FYEKMQ (reference sequence). Trimming cost V 2 bases and J 0 bases, with 15 bases left between them.

The rearrangement uses TRBV25-1 and TRBJ2-4; no clear D. The CDR3 loop spans 14 amino acids. V shed 3 bases and J shed 3 bases, with 9 bases lying between them. Per the germline V gene, CDR1 is MGHDK and CDR2 is SYGVNS. The CDR3 loop reads CASSDRLGKNIQYF. DNA of the CDR3: TGTGCCAGCAGTGACCGGCTGGGCAAAAACATTCAGTACTTC.

The V gene is TRBV2, the J gene TRBJ1-4, with D possibly TRBD1 on 6 matching bases. The CDR3 spans 13 residues. Looked up from germline, CDR1 is SNHLY and CDR2 is FYNNEI. Deletions cut 7 bases from V and 7 bases from J, with 13 bases between. In DNA, the CDR3 is TGTGCCAGCAATGGGGGGCGCAGTGAAAAACTGTTTTTT. This codes for CASNGGRSEKLFF.

This chain uses TRBV29-1 with TRBJ2-5, with TRBD1 matching 10 bases. The CDR3 length is 13 residues. V gave up 7 bases and J gave up 5 bases; unmatched junction bases: 7. CDR1 and CDR2 (germline): SQVTM, ANQGSEA. CDR3 residues: CSGRQGARETQYF. The CDR3 region has the DNA TGCAGCGGACGACAGGGGGCTCGGGAGACCCAGTACTTC.

The rearrangement joins TRBV28 to TRBJ1-2, with D hard to call. CDR3 length equals 12 residues. Germline lookup yields CDR1 MDHEN and CDR2 SYDVKM. V was clipped by 5 bases and J by 4 bases, with 8 bases between them. The DNA of the CDR3 is TGTGCCAGCAGTCCGGCATCCTATGGCTACACCTTC. It codes for CASSPASYGYTF.

The chain recombines TRBV28 with TRBJ2-7; D is perhaps TRBD2 (7 bases). In germline, CDR1 is MDHEN, CDR2 SYDVKM. The CDR3 totals 13 residues. Trimming took 6 bases from V and 4 from J, leaving 13 bases between them. This CDR3 is CASSKGGWYEQYF. CDR3 in DNA: TGTGCCAGCAGCAAGGGGGGGTGGTACGAGCAGTACTTC.

This clone was picked up one time. The chain is built from TRBV6-5 and TRBJ1-3; possibly TRBD1 for D (5 bases). Germline V gene lookup returns CDR1 MNHEY and CDR2 SVGAGI. This CDR3 comprises 14 residues. Trimming took off 4 bases at V and 2 bases at J, with 9 bases between the two ends. The CDR3 DNA is TGTGCCAGCAGTTGGGGGTCGACTGGAAACACCATATATTTT. This sequence encodes CASSWGSTGNTIYF.

J is TRBJ2-3 and V is TRBV11-3; D is unresolved. Germline V CDR1 and CDR2: SGHNT, YENEEA. V lost 1 base to trimming and J lost 0 bases, with 8 bases between them. CDR3 length: 15 residues. CDR3 nucleotides: TGTGCCAGCAGCTTAGGACCGACGAGCACAGATACGCAGTATTTT. It encodes CASSLGPTSTDTQYF.

The V call is TRBV7-3, the J call TRBJ2-1; 10 positions match TRBD1. This CDR3 contains 15 residues. Unmatched junction bases numbered 2, after V lost 5 bases and J lost 1 base. Per germline, CDR1 SGHTA and CDR2 FQGTGA. CDR3 DNA: TGTGCCAGCAGCCCGGGACAGGGGTCCTACAATGAGCAGTTCTTC. It specifies CASSPGQGSYNEQFF.

V and J are TRBV2 and TRBJ2-7; D not certain. The CDR3 loop spans 15 amino acids. CDR1 and CDR2 from the germline V gene are SNHLY and FYNNEI. The V gene lost 4 bases and the J gene lost 4 bases, with 17 bases spanning the gap. CDR3: CASSVLSQFLYEQYF. For the CDR3, the DNA is TGTGCCAGCAGTGTTCTTTCGCAGTTTTTGTACGAGCAGTACTTC.